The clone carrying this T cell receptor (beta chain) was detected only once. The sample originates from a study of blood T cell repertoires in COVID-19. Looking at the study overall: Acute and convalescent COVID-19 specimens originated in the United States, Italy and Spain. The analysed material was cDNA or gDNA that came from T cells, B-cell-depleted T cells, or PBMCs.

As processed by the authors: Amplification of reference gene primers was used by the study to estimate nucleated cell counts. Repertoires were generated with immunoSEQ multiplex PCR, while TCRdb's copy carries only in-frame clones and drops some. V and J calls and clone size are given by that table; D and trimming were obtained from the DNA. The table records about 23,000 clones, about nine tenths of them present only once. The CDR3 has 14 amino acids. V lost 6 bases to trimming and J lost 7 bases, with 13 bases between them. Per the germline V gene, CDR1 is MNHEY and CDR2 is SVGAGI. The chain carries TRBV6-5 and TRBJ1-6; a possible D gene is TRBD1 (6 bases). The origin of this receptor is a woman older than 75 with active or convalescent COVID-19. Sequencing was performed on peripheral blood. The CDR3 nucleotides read TGTGCCAGCAGCGGACAGTACCACAATTCACCCCTCCACTTT. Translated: CASSGQYHNSPLHF.